The TCR beta chain described here comes from a study of blood T cell repertoires in COVID-19. As for the study in general: Acute and convalescent COVID-19 specimens originated in the United States, Italy and Spain.

Germline CDR1 MDHEN, CDR2 SYDVKM. This CDR3 region has 15 residues. V was trimmed by 6 bases and J by 3 bases, leaving 15 bases between them. Data came from immunoSEQ multiplex PCR; TCRdb stores just in-frame clones and leaves some out. The sample lists about 320,000 clones; about 86% were seen once. This TCR derives from a woman aged 45-65 years with acute or convalescent COVID-19. The sample taken for sequencing was peripheral blood. The chain joins TRBV28 to TRBJ1-5; D gene uncertain. The CDR3 DNA sequence: TGTGCCAGCAGCCCCGAGGGAACAGCCAATCAGCCCCAGCATTTT. Translating gives CASSPEGTANQPQHF.